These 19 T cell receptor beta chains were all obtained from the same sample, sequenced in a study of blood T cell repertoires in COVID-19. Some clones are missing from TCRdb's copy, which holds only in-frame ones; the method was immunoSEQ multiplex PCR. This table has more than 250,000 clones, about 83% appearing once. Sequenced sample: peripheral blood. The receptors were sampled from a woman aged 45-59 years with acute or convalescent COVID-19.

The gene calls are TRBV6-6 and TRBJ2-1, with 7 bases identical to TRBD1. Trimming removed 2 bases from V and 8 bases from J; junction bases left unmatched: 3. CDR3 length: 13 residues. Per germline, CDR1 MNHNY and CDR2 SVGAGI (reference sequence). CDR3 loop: CASSYGQGDEQFF. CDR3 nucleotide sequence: TGTGCCAGCAGTTACGGCCAGGGGGATGAGCAGTTCTTC.

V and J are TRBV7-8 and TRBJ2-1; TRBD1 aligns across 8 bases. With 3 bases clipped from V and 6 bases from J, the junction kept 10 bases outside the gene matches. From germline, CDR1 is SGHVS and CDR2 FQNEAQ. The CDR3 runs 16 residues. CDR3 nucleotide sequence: TGTGCCAGCAGCTTGGAGGCAGGGGGCCCTCCCAATGAGCAGTTCTTC. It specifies CASSLEAGGPPNEQFF.

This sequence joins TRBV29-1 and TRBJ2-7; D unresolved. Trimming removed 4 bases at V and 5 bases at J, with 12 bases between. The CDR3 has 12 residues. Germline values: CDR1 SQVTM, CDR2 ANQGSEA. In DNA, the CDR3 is TGCAGCGTTGGTTCGGGTCTCAACGAGCAGTACTTC. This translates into CSVGSGLNEQYF.

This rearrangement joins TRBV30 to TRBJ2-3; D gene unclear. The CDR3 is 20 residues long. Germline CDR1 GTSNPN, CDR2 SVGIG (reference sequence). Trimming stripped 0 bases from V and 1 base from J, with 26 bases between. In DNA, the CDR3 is TGTGCCTGGAGTGTCTTAACTCCTGGGCCCTTACTTAGTGGCACAGATACGCAGTATTTT. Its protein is CAWSVLTPGPLLSGTDTQYF.

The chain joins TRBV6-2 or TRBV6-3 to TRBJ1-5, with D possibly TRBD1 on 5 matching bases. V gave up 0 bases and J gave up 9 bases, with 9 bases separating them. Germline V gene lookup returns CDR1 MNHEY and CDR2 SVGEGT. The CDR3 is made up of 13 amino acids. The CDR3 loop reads CASSYSNRGPQHF. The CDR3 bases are TGTGCCAGCAGTTACTCGAATAGGGGGCCCCAGCATTTT.

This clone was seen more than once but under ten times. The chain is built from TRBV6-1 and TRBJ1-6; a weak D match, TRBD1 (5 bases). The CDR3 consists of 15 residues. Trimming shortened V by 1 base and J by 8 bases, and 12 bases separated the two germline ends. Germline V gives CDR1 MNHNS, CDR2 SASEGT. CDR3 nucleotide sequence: TGTGCCAGCAGTGAAGACGGGGGGGGGTATTCACCCCTCCACTTT. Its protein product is CASSEDGGGYSPLHF.

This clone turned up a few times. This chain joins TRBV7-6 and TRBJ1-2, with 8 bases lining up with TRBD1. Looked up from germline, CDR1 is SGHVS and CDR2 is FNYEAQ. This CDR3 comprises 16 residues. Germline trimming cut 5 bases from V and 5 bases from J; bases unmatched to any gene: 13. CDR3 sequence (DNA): TGTGCCAGCAGCCCGGGGGTGCGACAGGGGCGATATGGCTACACCTTC. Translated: CASSPGVRQGRYGYTF.

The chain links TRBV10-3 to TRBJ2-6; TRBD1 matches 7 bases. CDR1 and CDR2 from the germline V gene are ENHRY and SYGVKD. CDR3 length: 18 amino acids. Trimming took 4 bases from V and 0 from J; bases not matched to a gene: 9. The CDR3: CAISGTPGTASGANVLTF. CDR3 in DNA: TGTGCCATCAGTGGAACACCCGGGACAGCCTCTGGGGCCAACGTCCTGACTTTC.

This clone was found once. CDR3: CASSIAGGGDTQYF. DNA for the CDR3: TGTGCCAGTAGTATAGCGGGTGGAGGAGATACGCAGTATTTT. The rearrangement uses TRBV19 and TRBJ2-3, with D tentatively TRBD2 (5 bases). CDR1 LNHDA and CDR2 SQIVND come from the germline V gene (reference sequence). V was clipped by 1 base and J by 5 bases, with 10 bases between them. The CDR3 consists of 14 residues.

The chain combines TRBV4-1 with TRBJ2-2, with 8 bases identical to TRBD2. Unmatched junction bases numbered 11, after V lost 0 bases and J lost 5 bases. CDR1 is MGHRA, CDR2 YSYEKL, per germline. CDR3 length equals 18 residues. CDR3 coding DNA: TGCGCCAGCAGCCAAGAGGCCCTCGCCGGGACTAGAACCGGGGAGCTGTTTTTT. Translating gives CASSQEALAGTRTGELFF.

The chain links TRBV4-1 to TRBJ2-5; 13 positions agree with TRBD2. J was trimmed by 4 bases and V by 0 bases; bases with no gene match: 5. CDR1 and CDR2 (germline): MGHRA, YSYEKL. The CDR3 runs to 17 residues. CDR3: CASSQDRTSGRPETQYF. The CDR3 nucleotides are TGCGCCAGCAGCCAAGATCGGACTAGCGGGAGACCAGAGACCCAGTACTTC.

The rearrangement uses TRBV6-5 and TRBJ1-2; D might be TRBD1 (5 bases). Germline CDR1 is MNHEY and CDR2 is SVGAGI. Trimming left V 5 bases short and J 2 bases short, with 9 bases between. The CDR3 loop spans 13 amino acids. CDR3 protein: CASSRQQNYGYTF. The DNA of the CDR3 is TGTGCCAGCAGTCGACAGCAAAACTATGGCTACACCTTC.

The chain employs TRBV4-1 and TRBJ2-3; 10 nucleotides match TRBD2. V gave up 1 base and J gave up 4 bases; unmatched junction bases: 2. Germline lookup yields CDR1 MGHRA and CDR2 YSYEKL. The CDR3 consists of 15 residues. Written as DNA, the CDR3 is TGCGCCAGCAGCCAAGTGCTAGCGGGAGCAGATACGCAGTATTTT. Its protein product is CASSQVLAGADTQYF.

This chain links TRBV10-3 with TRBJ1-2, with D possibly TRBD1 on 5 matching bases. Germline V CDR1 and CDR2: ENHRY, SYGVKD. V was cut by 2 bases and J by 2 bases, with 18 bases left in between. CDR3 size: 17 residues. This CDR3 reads CAISEPTSDNWNYGYTF. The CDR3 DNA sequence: TGTGCCATCAGTGAGCCGACCTCGGACAACTGGAACTATGGCTACACCTTC.

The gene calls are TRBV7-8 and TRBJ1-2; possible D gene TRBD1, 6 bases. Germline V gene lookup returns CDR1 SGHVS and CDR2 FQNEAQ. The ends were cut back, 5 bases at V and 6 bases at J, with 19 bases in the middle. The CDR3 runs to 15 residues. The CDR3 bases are TGTGCCAGCAGCAGCGGACAGTGGGGGTCTAATGGCTACACCTTC. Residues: CASSSGQWGSNGYTF. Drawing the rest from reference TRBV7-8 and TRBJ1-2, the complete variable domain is GAGVSQSPRYKVAKRGQDVALRCDPISGHVSLFWYQQALGQGPEFLTYFQNEAQLDKSGLPSDRFFAERPEGSVSTLKIQRTQQEDSAVYLCASSSGQWGSNGYTFGSGTRLTVV.

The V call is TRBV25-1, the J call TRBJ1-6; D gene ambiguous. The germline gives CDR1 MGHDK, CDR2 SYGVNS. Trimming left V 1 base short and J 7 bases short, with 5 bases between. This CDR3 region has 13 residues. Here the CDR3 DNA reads TGTGCCAGCAGTGAATCTTTAAATTCACCCCTCCACTTT. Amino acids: CASSESLNSPLHF.

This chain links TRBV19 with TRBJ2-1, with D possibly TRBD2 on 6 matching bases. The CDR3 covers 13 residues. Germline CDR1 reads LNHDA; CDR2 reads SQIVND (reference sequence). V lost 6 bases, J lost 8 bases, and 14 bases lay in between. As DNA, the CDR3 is TGTGCCAGTAGACACCGCGGGGTGGATGAGCAGTTCTTC. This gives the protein CASRHRGVDEQFF.

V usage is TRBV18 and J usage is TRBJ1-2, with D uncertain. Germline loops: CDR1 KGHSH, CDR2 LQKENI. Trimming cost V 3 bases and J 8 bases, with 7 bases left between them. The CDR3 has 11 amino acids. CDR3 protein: CASSPASGYTF. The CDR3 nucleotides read TGTGCCAGCTCACCTGCGTCCGGCTACACCTTC.

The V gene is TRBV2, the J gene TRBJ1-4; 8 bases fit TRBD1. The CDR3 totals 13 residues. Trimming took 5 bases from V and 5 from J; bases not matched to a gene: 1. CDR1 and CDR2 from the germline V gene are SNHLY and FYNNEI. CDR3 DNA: TGTGCCAGCAGTCGGGACAGGAATGAAAAACTGTTTTTT. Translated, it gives CASSRDRNEKLFF.